A single TCR beta chain is shown here with its context. Its antigen remains unidentified. No much larger clonotype is one base removed from it; base qualities were not supplied. TCRbeta CDR3 regions were amplified from genomic DNA using the immunoSEQ Assay, a bias-controlled multiplex PCR. The study's processing was this. The number of nucleated cells in each sample was estimated from the amplification of reference gene primers within the assay. To quantify the absolute abundance of each unique TCRbeta CDR3 rearrangement, sequence reads were collapsed and filtered. Productive Simpson clonality was computed per sample as the square root of Simpson's diversity index over productive rearrangements. TCRdb holds this immuneACCESS table with in-frame rearrangements only. Some clones are missing; in checked studies, unresolved V genes explain under half, and the rest has no known cause. Clone size and V and J calls were adopted from that table, with D and trimming inferred from the DNA. This sample comprises 200,000 to 300,000 clones, about 87% of them detected only once. The ten largest clones take up over 2% of the sample.

These data are taken from a study of blood T cell repertoires in COVID-19 (dated by TCRdb to the early 2020s). Background on the whole study: The collaborator samples originated in the United States, Italy and Spain and spanned the acute and convalescent phases of COVID-19. The dataset comprised deeply sampled blood TCRbeta repertoires from subjects exposed to, actively infected with, or recovered from COVID-19. Nearly every sample came with metadata listing a de-identified subject ID, COVID-19 status, age in years and sex. Where available, HLA class I and class II types were taken from metadata supplied by the sample provider and were not determined by assay-based typing. Samples came from the ongoing ImmuneRACE study (first 160 participants) plus 1,254 subjects from 6 global collaborators. The repertoires were released in a freely available public database intended as a resource for research on the immune response to SARS-CoV-2. The material from the prospective study consisted of cDNA or gDNA derived from T cells, B-cell-depleted T cells, or PBMCs.

The collaborating institutions used their own protocols to collect whole blood in K2EDTA tubes. For TCRbeta analysis, collaborator samples were shipped as frozen whole blood, as isolated PBMCs, or as DNA extracted from either sample type. The full study reports these points: The amount of clinical and demographic metadata varied by source and participant and was provided uncurated.

Material for sequencing was peripheral blood. The TCR comes from a woman between 45 and 60 years old with acute or convalescent COVID-19.

The CDR3 is CASSEGTLQYF. DNA sequence: TGTGCCAGCAGTGAAGGCACTTTGCAGTACTTC. This sequence uses TRBV6-1 and TRBJ2-5; no D gene can be assigned with confidence. Deletion took 1 base off V and 11 bases off J, with a span of 8 bases between the germline ends. The CDR3, from cysteine to phenylalanine, totals 11 residues. Only the CDR3 part of the read is kept: 33 bases, read in frame from the first base. Based on the germline V gene, the CDR1 and CDR2 sequences are MNHNS and SASEGT.